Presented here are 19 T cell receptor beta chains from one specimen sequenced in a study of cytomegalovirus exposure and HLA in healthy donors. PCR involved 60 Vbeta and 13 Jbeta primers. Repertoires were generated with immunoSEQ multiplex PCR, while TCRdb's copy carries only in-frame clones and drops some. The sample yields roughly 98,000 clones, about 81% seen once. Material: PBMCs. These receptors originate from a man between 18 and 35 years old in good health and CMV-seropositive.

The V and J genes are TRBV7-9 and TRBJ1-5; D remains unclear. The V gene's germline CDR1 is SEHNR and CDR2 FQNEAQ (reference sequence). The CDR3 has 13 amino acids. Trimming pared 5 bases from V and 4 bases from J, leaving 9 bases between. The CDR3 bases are TGTGCCAGCAGCCCACCCGGGAATCAGCCCCAGCATTTT. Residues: CASSPPGNQPQHF.

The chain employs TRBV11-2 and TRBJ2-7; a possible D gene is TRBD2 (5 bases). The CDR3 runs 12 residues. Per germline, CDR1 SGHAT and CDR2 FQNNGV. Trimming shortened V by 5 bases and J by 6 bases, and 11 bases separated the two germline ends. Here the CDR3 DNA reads TGTGCCAGCAGCAGCGGAAGCCCCGAGCAGTACTTC. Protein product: CASSSGSPEQYF.

CDR3 in DNA: TGTGCCAGCAGCCATCTAGTTTTGGGCTCCTACGAGCAGTACTTC. It specifies CASSHLVLGSYEQYF. V usage is TRBV7-2 and J usage is TRBJ2-7, with no clear D. CDR3 length: 15 residues. CDR1 is SGHTA, CDR2 FQGNSA, per germline. Trimming took off 5 bases at V and 0 bases at J, with 14 bases between the two ends.

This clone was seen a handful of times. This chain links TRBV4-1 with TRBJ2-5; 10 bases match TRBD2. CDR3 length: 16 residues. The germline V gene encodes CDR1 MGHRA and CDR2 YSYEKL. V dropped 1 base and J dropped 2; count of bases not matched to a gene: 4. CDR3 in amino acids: CASSQGELAGQETQYF. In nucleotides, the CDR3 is TGCGCCAGCAGCCAAGGTGAACTAGCGGGGCAAGAGACCCAGTACTTC.

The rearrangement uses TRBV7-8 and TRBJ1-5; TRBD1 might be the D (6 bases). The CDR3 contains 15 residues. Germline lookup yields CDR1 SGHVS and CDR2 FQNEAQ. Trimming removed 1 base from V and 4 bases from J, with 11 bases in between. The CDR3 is CASSLGYQGNQPQHF. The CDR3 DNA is TGTGCCAGCAGCTTAGGTTACCAGGGGAATCAGCCCCAGCATTTT.

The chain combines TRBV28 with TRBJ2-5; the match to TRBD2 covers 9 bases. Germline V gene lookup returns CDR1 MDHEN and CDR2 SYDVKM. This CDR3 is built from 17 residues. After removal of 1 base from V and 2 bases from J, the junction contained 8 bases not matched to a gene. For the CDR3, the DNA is TGTGCCAGCAGTTTATTCGGTCTAGCGGGGTCTCAAGAGACCCAGTACTTC. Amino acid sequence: CASSLFGLAGSQETQYF.

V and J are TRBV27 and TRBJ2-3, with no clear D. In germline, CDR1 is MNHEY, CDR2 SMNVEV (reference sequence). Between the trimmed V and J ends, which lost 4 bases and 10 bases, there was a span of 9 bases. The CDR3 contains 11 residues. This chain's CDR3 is CASSSVRAQYF. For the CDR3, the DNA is TGTGCCAGCAGTTCCGTTCGTGCGCAGTATTTT.

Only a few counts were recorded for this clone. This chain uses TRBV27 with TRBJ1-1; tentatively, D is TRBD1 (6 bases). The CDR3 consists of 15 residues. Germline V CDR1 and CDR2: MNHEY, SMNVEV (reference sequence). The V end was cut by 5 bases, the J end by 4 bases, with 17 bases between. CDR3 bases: TGTGCCAGCAGTGACACCAGGGGTTGGGGCACTGAAGCTTTCTTT. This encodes CASSDTRGWGTEAFF.

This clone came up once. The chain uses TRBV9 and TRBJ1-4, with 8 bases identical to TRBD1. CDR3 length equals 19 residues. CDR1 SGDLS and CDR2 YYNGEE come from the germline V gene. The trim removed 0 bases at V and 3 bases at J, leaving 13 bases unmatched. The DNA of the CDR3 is TGTGCCAGCAGCGTAGCTCCAGTGTCAGGGGGCAGGGCTAATGAAAAACTGTTTTTT. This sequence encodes CASSVAPVSGGRANEKLFF.

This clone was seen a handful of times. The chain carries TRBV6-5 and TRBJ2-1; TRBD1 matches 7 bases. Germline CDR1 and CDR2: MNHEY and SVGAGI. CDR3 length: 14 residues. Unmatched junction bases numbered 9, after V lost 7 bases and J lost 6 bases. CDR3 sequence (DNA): TGTGCCAGCACCGACAACACAGGGGTCAATGAGCAGTTCTTC. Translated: CASTDNTGVNEQFF.

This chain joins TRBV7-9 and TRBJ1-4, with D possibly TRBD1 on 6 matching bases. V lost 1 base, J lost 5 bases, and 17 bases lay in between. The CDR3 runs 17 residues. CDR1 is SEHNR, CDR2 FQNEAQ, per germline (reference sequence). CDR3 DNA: TGTGCCAGCAGCTTAGTACAGGGCTTGGAGATAAATGAAAAACTGTTTTTT. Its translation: CASSLVQGLEINEKLFF.

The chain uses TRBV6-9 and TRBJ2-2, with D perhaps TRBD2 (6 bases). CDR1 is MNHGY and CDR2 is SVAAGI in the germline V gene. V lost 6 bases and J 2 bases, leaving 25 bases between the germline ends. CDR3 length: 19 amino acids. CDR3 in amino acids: CASSLFKRPARGNTGELFF. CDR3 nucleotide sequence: TGTGCCAGCAGCCTCTTTAAGAGGCCCGCGCGGGGAAACACCGGGGAGCTGTTTTTT.

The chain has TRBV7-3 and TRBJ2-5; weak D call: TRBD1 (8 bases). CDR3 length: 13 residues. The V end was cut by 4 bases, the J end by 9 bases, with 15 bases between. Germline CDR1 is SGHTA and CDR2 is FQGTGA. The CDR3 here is CASSSRGRESQYF. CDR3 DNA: TGTGCCAGCAGCTCCAGGGGGCGGGAGTCCCAGTACTTC.

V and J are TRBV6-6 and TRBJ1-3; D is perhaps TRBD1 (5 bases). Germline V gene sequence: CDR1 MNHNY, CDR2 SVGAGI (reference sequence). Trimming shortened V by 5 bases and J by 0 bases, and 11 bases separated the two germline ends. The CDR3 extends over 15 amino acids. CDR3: CASSQTASSGNTIYF. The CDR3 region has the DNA TGTGCCAGCAGTCAGACAGCGAGCTCTGGAAACACCATATATTTT.

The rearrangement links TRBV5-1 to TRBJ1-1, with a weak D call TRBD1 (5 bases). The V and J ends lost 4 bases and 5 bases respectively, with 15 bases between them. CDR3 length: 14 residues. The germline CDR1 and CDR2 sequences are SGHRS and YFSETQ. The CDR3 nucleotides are TGCGCCAGCAGCCTGGGGGACTTTAGTACTGAAGCTTTCTTT. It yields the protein CASSLGDFSTEAFF.

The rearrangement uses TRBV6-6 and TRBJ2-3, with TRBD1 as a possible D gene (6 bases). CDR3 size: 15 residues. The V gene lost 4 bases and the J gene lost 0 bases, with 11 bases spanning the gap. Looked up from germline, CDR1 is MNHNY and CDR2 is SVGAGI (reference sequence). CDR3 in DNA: TGTGCCAGCAGTTGGAGACAGGCAAGCACAGATACGCAGTATTTT. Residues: CASSWRQASTDTQYF.

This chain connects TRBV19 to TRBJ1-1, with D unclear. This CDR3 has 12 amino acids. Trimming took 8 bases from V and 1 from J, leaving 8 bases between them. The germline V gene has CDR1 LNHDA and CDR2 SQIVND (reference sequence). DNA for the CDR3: TGTGCCAGTTCAACGGGGAACACTGAAGCTTTCTTT. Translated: CASSTGNTEAFF.

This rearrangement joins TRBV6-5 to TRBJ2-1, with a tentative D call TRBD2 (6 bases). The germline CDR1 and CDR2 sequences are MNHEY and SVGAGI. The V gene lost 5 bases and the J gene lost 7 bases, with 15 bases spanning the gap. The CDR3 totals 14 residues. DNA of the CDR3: TGTGCCAGCAGTCCCCTGACCGGGGGAAATGAGCAGTTCTTC. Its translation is CASSPLTGGNEQFF.

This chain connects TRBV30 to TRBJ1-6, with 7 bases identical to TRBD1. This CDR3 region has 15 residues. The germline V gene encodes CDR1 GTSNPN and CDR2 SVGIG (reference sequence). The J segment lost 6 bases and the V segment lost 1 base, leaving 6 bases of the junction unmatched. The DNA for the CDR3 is TGTGCCTGGAGTGAGGACAGGCCGTCTAATTCACCCCTCCACTTT. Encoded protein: CAWSEDRPSNSPLHF.